This T cell receptor beta chain was obtained from a study of CD8+ T cells in alopecia areata. It was cDNA, reverse transcribed from extracted RNA, that served as the sequencing template. The assay was immunoSEQ multiplex PCR, and TCRdb's table has in-frame clones only and misses some. The sample lists approximately 280,000 clones, 55% to 75% occurring once. There are a few counts of this clone. What it binds is unknown. Study outcomes and limitations: Affected scalp, especially in alopecia totalis/universalis, had a higher clonality than normal scalp did. The study found tofacitinib significantly decreased scalp clonality and expanded CD8+ clones among the top 100.

The treatment denotes: oral pan-JAK inhibitor, 5-10 mg twice daily. The sequence derives from a human donor with alopecia areata. Sequencing used CD4+ T cells sorted from blood, obtained at week 24, from a patient treated with tofacitinib.

In nucleotides, the CDR3 is TGCAGCACCCGAGACGGGGGCGGCACTGAAGCTTTCTTT. Translation: CSTRDGGGTEAFF. This chain uses TRBV29-1 with TRBJ1-1; possible D gene TRBD1, 6 bases. CDR1 and CDR2 (germline): SQVTM, ANQGSEA. The CDR3 totals 13 residues. Trimming stripped 8 bases from V and 4 bases from J, with 17 bases between.